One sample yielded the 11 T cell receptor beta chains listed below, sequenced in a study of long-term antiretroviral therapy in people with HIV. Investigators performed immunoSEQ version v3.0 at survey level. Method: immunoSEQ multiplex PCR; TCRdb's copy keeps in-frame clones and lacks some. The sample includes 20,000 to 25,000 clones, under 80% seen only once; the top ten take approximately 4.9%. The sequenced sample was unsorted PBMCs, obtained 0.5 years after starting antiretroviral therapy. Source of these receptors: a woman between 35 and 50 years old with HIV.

The CDR3 DNA reads as TGTGCCAGCAGCTTGGCCGGGGACTCCTACGAGCAGTACTTC. It is translated as CASSLAGDSYEQYF. The chain is built from TRBV5-8 and TRBJ2-7; tentatively, D is TRBD2 (5 bases). In germline, CDR1 is SGHTS, CDR2 YDEGEE. This CDR3 is built from 14 residues. V lost 0 bases and J lost 0, with 7 bases in between.

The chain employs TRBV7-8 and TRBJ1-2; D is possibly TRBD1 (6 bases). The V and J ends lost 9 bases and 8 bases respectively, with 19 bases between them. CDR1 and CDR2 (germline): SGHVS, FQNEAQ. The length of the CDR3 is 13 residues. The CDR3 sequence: CASSRQDLGGYTF. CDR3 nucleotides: TGTGCCAGTTCCAGACAGGACCTGGGCGGCTACACCTTC. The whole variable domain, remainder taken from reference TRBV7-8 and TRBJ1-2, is GAGVSQSPRYKVAKRGQDVALRCDPISGHVSLFWYQQALGQGPEFLTYFQNEAQLDKSGLPSDRFFAERPEGSVSTLKIQRTQQEDSAVYLCASSRQDLGGYTFGSGTRLTVV.

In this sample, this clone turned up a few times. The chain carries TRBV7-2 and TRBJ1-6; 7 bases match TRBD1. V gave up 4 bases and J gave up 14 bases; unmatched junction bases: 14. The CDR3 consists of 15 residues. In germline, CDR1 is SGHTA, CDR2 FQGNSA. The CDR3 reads CASSSRQGSRGTLHF. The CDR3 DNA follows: TGTGCCAGCAGCTCCAGACAGGGAAGCCGGGGGACCCTCCACTTT.

The CDR3 nucleotides are TGTGCCATCGAGGACAGGGGGTCTGGAAACACCATATATTTT. Encoded protein: CAIEDRGSGNTIYF. V gene TRBV10-3 combines with J gene TRBJ1-3, with 10 bases lining up with TRBD1. V shed 8 bases, J shed 1 base, and the junction held 2 bases outside the gene matches. The CDR3 is 14 amino acids. Germline V gives CDR1 ENHRY, CDR2 SYGVKD.

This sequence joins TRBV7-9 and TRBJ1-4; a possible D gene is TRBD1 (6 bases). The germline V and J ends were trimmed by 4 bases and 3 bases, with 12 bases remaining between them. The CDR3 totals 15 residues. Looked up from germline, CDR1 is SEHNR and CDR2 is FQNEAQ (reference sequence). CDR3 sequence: CASSYRERSNEKLFF. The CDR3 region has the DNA TGTGCCAGCAGCTACAGGGAGCGGTCTAATGAAAAACTGTTTTTT.

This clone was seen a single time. The CDR3 DNA follows: TGTGCCAGCAGCCTGACAGGGGGCTATGAGCAGTTCTTC. Its translation: CASSLTGGYEQFF. This chain uses TRBV7-9 with TRBJ2-1; 10 positions match TRBD1. The CDR3 length is 13 residues. Unmatched junction bases numbered 3, after V lost 5 bases and J lost 8 bases. CDR1 is SEHNR, CDR2 FQNEAQ, per germline (reference sequence).

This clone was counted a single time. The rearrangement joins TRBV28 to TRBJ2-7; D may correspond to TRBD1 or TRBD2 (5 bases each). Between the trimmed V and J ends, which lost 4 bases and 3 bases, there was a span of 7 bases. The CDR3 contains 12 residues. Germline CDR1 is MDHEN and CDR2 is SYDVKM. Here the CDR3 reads CASSWDGYEQYF. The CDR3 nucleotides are TGTGCCAGCAGTTGGGACGGCTACGAGCAGTACTTC.

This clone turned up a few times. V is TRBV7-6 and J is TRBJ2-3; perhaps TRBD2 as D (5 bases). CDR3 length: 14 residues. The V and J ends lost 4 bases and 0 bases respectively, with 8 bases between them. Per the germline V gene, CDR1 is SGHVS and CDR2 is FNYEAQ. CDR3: CASSSGVSTDTQYF. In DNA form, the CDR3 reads TGTGCCAGCAGCTCCGGGGTTAGCACAGATACGCAGTATTTT.

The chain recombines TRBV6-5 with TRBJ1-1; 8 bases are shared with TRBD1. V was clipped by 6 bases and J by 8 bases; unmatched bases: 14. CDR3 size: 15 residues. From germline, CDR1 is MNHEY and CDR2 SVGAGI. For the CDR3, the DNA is TGTGCCAGCAGGGATACAGGGGGTTCCGACCAGGAAGCTTTCTTT. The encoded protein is CASRDTGGSDQEAFF.

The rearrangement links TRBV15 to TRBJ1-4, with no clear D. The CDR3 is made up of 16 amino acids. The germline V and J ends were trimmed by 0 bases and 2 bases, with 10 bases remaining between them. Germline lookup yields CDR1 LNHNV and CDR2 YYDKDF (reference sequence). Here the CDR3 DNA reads TGTGCCACCAGCAGAGATCCTTCTGGGACTAATGAAAAACTGTTTTTT. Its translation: CATSRDPSGTNEKLFF.

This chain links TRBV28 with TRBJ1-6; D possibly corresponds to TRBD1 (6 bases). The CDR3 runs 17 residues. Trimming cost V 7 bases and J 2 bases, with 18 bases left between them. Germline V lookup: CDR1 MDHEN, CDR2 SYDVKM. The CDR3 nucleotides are TGTGCCAGCAACCTAGGGAGACAGGCGACCTATAATTCACCCCTCCACTTT. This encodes CASNLGRQATYNSPLHF.